What follows are 5 T cell receptor beta chains derived from one specimen sequenced in a study of T cell repertoires in cytomegalovirus infection. Antigens for these TCRs are unknown. TCRdb ran MiXCR on the reads and lists one entry per CDR3 protein. This sample has some 270,000 distinct CDR3 sequences, with approximately 22% found just once. Sequenced material: cultured PBMCs, taken from culture after CMV antigen stimulation. These receptor sequences come from a human donor in good health (CMV status not recorded). Some clones in this sample may be carry-over from other donors' samples.

The chain links TRBV28 to TRBJ1-1; D gene unclear. Germline CDR1 and CDR2: MDHEN and SYDVKM. This CDR3 has 12 amino acids. The ends were cut back, 6 bases at V and 11 bases at J, with 16 bases in the middle. CDR3 residues: CASSRITSAAFF. The CDR3 DNA is TGTGCCAGCAGCCGAATTACCAGTGCGGCTTTCTTT.

This clonotype came up a few times. The chain links TRBV28 to TRBJ1-2, with 8 bases identical to TRBD1. V lost 7 bases and J lost 2; bases outside the gene matches: 6. The CDR3 spans 14 residues. Germline V gene data show CDR1 as MDHEN and CDR2 as SYDVKM. CDR3 region: CASNIGDRNYGYTF. DNA of the CDR3: TGTGCCAGCAATATAGGGGACAGGAACTATGGCTACACCTTC.

The chain combines TRBV15 with TRBJ1-2, with D hard to call. Germline V gene data show CDR1 as LNHNV and CDR2 as YYDKDF (reference sequence). CDR3 size: 14 residues. Deletions cut 3 bases from V and 1 base from J, with 9 bases between. Here the CDR3 DNA reads TGTGCCACCAGCAGGGTCCCCGATAACTATGGCTACACCTTC. Amino acid sequence: CATSRVPDNYGYTF.

The rearrangement uses TRBV7-9 and TRBJ1-4; maybe TRBD1 (6 bases). In germline, CDR1 is SEHNR, CDR2 FQNEAQ (reference sequence). Trimming cost V 3 bases and J 6 bases, with 17 bases left between them. The CDR3 is 16 residues long. The chain's CDR3 is CASSLAYREEDEKLFF. DNA of the CDR3: TGTGCCAGCAGCTTGGCCTACAGGGAGGAGGATGAAAAACTGTTTTTT. Together with reference TRBV7-9 and TRBJ1-4, the CDR3 gives the full variable domain: DTGVSQNPRHKITKRGQNVTFRCDPISEHNRLYWYRQTLGQGPEFLTYFQNEAQLEKSRLLSDRFSAERPKGSFSTLEIQRTEQGDSAMYLCASSLAYREEDEKLFFGSGTQLSVL.

The V call is TRBV12-5, the J call TRBJ2-1; D is unresolved. In germline, CDR1 is LGHNT, CDR2 FRNRAP. The CDR3 extends over 12 amino acids. Trimming took off 1 base at V and 12 bases at J, with 10 bases between the two ends. The CDR3 nucleotides are TGTGCTAGTGGTTTGGAAGGTAGCACGCAGTTCTTC. Translated: CASGLEGSTQFF.